A single sample is the source of the 22 T cell receptor beta chains below, sequenced in a study of CD8 T cells in Susac syndrome. Random hexamers were used to reverse transcribe roughly 0.5 to 1 ug of RNA. Using its own MiXCR run on the immunoSEQ multiplex PCR reads, TCRdb lists one record per CDR3 protein. The sample consists of over 130,000 distinct CDR3 sequences, approximately 95% of them appearing once. Sample: CD4+ T cells from PBMCs. These receptors were collected from a human donor with multiple sclerosis.

V gene TRBV29-1 combines with J gene TRBJ2-7, with D perhaps TRBD1 or TRBD2 (5 bases each). The CDR3 spans 12 residues. CDR1 and CDR2 (germline): SQVTM, ANQGSEA. Trimming pared 3 bases from V and 2 bases from J, leaving 8 bases between. CDR3 sequence: CSVDGGTYEQYF. For the CDR3, the DNA is TGCAGCGTTGATGGGGGAACCTACGAGCAGTACTTC.

This clonotype was seen once. The chain links TRBV20-1 to TRBJ1-1, with D perhaps matching TRBD1 (5 bases). Germline V gene lookup returns CDR1 DFQATT and CDR2 SNEGSKA (reference sequence). The CDR3 covers 15 residues. Between the trimmed V and J ends, which lost 1 base and 1 base, there was a span of 13 bases. The DNA of the CDR3 is TGCAGTGCTAGAGGTTTCCGAGGACAGAACACTGAAGCTTTCTTT. Residues: CSARGFRGQNTEAFF.

The chain employs TRBV7-2 and TRBJ1-2, with D maybe TRBD1 (5 bases). The CDR3 extends over 15 amino acids. V was shortened by 4 bases and J by 3 bases, with 15 bases between the two germline ends. The germline V gene has CDR1 SGHTA and CDR2 FQGNSA. The chain's CDR3 is CASSSQTGGDYGYTF. Here the CDR3 DNA reads TGTGCCAGCAGCTCCCAGACGGGAGGGGACTATGGCTACACCTTC.

The V call is TRBV11-3, the J call TRBJ2-1; D possibly corresponds to TRBD2 (6 bases). The CDR3 has 13 amino acids. Germline V gene data show CDR1 as SGHNT and CDR2 as YENEEA. V dropped 5 bases and J dropped 7 bases, with 12 bases sitting between them. The CDR3 DNA follows: TGTGCCAGCAGCGGAGGGGCTGGAAATGAGCAGTTCTTC. As protein: CASSGGAGNEQFF.

The V and J genes are TRBV29-1 and TRBJ2-2; D possibly corresponds to TRBD1 (8 bases). Trimming removed 7 bases from V and 1 base from J, with 13 bases in between. Germline CDR1 and CDR2: SQVTM and ANQGSEA. This CDR3 contains 14 residues. This CDR3 is CSGGGTGNTGELFF. The CDR3 DNA sequence: TGCAGCGGGGGAGGGACAGGGAACACCGGGGAGCTGTTTTTT.

The chain is built from TRBV27 and TRBJ1-5; D gene ambiguous. The CDR3 covers 15 residues. Between the trimmed V and J ends, which lost 5 bases and 0 bases, there was a span of 11 bases. CDR1 and CDR2 (germline): MNHEY, SMNVEV (reference sequence). The CDR3 reads CASSTDPFSNQPQHF. CDR3 nucleotides: TGTGCCAGCAGTACAGACCCGTTTAGCAATCAGCCCCAGCATTTT.

A single count supports this clonotype. The rearrangement uses TRBV6-1 and TRBJ2-5, with D perhaps TRBD2 (6 bases). With 8 bases removed from V and 8 bases from J, the gap between germline ends came to 12 bases. The germline gives CDR1 MNHNS, CDR2 SASEGT. This CDR3 spans 11 amino acids. In DNA, the CDR3 is TGTGCCAGCGGGACTTGGGCCACCCAGTACTTC. This encodes CASGTWATQYF.

CDR3 residues: CATGERAWPQYF. CDR3 bases: TGTGCCACCGGAGAGCGGGCATGGCCGCAGTATTTT. The V call is TRBV2, the J call TRBJ2-3; a possible D gene is TRBD2 (6 bases). The germline gives CDR1 SNHLY, CDR2 FYNNEI. V shed 10 bases and J shed 10 bases, with 18 bases lying between them. The length of the CDR3 is 12 residues.

V and J are TRBV28 and TRBJ1-1; a weak D match, TRBD1 (5 bases). Germline CDR1 and CDR2: MDHEN and SYDVKM. The CDR3 is 15 amino acids. The ends were cut back, 7 bases at V and 1 base at J, with 16 bases in the middle. The CDR3: CASTPMGHPNTEAFF. CDR3 bases: TGTGCCAGCACCCCGATGGGGCACCCGAACACTGAAGCTTTCTTT.

The V and J genes are TRBV7-9 and TRBJ2-3, with 9 bases that match TRBD2. The CDR3 covers 13 residues. The J segment lost 6 bases and the V segment lost 5 bases, leaving 3 bases of the junction unmatched. CDR1 SEHNR and CDR2 FQNEAQ come from the germline V gene (reference sequence). CDR3 region: CASSRGGADTQYF. CDR3 nucleotides: TGTGCCAGCAGCCGCGGGGGGGCTGATACGCAGTATTTT.

The V and J genes are TRBV29-1 and TRBJ1-6, with 9 bases matching TRBD1. This CDR3 has 13 residues. The trim removed 6 bases at V and 7 bases at J, leaving 4 bases unmatched. Per germline, CDR1 SQVTM and CDR2 ANQGSEA. The CDR3 sequence is CSVGDRVNSPLHF. The CDR3, as DNA: TGCAGCGTAGGGGACAGGGTAAATTCACCCCTCCACTTT. The full variable domain, in which reference TRBV29-1 and TRBJ1-6 provide the parts outside the CDR3, is SAVISQKPSRDICQRGTSLTIQCQVDSQVTMMFWYRQQPGQSLTLIATANQGSEATYESGFVIDKFPISRPNLTFSTLTVSNMSPEDSSIYLCSVGDRVNSPLHFGNGTRLTVT.

This chain uses TRBV20-1 with TRBJ1-5; TRBD1 might be the D (5 bases). Per germline, CDR1 DFQATT and CDR2 SNEGSKA (reference sequence). This CDR3 has 16 residues. V shed 3 bases and J shed 3 bases, with 18 bases lying between them. The CDR3 spells CSARFPAAGDNQPQHF. DNA of the CDR3: TGCAGTGCTAGGTTTCCGGCAGCGGGGGACAATCAGCCCCAGCATTTT.

This sequence joins TRBV4-2 and TRBJ2-1, with D hard to call. Germline values: CDR1 LGHNA, CDR2 YNFKEQ. Between the trimmed V and J ends, which lost 0 bases and 7 bases, there was a span of 13 bases. This CDR3 is 15 amino acids long. The CDR3 here is CASSQDGKGRNEQFF. The CDR3 nucleotides are TGTGCCAGCAGCCAAGATGGGAAGGGTAGGAATGAGCAGTTCTTC.

The chain has TRBV2 and TRBJ1-6; D not resolved. Trimming stripped 3 bases from V and 5 bases from J, with 11 bases between. Germline-derived CDR1 and CDR2 are SNHLY and FYNNEI. The CDR3 is 15 residues long. The CDR3 spells CASSDEGTNNSPLHF. The CDR3 DNA is TGTGCCAGCAGTGATGAGGGAACAAATAATTCACCCCTCCACTTT.

The chain couples TRBV5-4 to TRBJ2-5; 7 bases agree with TRBD2. The germline V gene encodes CDR1 SGHNT and CDR2 YYREEE (reference sequence). The V segment lost 0 bases and the J segment 3 bases; nucleotides outside the gene matches: 8. This CDR3 region has 16 residues. CDR3 nucleotide sequence: TGTGCCAGCAGCTTGGGCGGGGGAGGGATTGAAGAGACCCAGTACTTC. Translation: CASSLGGGGIEETQYF.

The rearrangement uses TRBV20-1 and TRBJ2-1, with D possibly TRBD1 on 5 matching bases. The CDR3 has 14 amino acids. Germline-derived CDR1 and CDR2 are DFQATT and SNEGSKA (reference sequence). The germline V and J ends were trimmed by 6 bases and 8 bases, with 20 bases remaining between them. This CDR3 is CSAIDSLGSYEQFF. Here the CDR3 DNA reads TGCAGTGCCATAGACAGTTTAGGTAGTTATGAGCAGTTCTTC.

The chain links TRBV9 to TRBJ1-2; D gene unclear. CDR3 length equals 14 residues. Trimming stripped 0 bases from V and 2 bases from J, with 8 bases between. In germline, CDR1 is SGDLS, CDR2 YYNGEE. In DNA form, the CDR3 reads TGTGCCAGCAGCGTAGTTCCGGTGAACTATGGCTACACCTTC. Its translation: CASSVVPVNYGYTF.

The CDR3 region has the DNA TGTGCCAGCAGGAGCGGGGGGGCCGCAGATACGCAGTATTTT. Residues: CASRSGGAADTQYF. J is TRBJ2-3 and V is TRBV7-9; 10 bases align to TRBD2. Germline assignment: CDR1 SEHNR and CDR2 FQNEAQ (reference sequence). The CDR3 totals 14 residues. J gave up 4 bases and V 6 bases, and 4 bases lay outside the gene matches.

CDR3 in amino acids: CSGRLAGINEQFF. For the CDR3, the DNA is TGCAGCGGCCGACTAGCGGGTATAAATGAGCAGTTCTTC. The chain has TRBV29-1 and TRBJ2-1, with 10 bases identical to TRBD2. J was trimmed by 7 bases and V by 7 bases; bases with no gene match: 7. Germline V CDR1 and CDR2: SQVTM, ANQGSEA. The CDR3 is 13 amino acids.

The chain recombines TRBV24-1 with TRBJ2-1; a weak D match, TRBD1 (6 bases). This CDR3 has 15 residues. CDR1 is KGHDR, CDR2 SFDVKD, per germline. V lost 4 bases and J 7 bases, leaving 16 bases between the germline ends. The CDR3: CATSERGTPSNEQFF. CDR3 in DNA: TGTGCCACCAGTGAGAGGGGGACACCCTCGAATGAGCAGTTCTTC.

This chain links TRBV3-1 with TRBJ2-7; 7 bases line up with TRBD2. The CDR3 loop spans 16 amino acids. The V gene end was trimmed by 4 bases and the J gene end by 3 bases; junction bases not matched to a gene: 12. Germline loops: CDR1 LGHDT, CDR2 YNNKEL (reference sequence). The CDR3 loop is CASSRLGGGSLYEQYF. The CDR3 DNA reads TGTGCCAGCAGCCGTCTTGGCGGCGGGAGCCTCTACGAGCAGTACTTC.

The chain couples TRBV20-1 to TRBJ2-1, with no clear D. CDR3 length: 13 amino acids. CDR1 and CDR2 from the germline V gene are DFQATT and SNEGSKA (reference sequence). The ends were cut back, 5 bases at V and 8 bases at J, with 16 bases in the middle. Written as DNA, the CDR3 is TGCAGTGCTGTTCACCTACCGTACCATGAGCAGTTCTTC. It is translated as CSAVHLPYHEQFF.